This TCR beta chain was retrieved from a study of cytomegalovirus exposure and HLA in healthy donors (dated by TCRdb to the late 2010s). Background for the entire study: According to an earlier analysis of 587 of the donors, some 180 million T cells yielded 100 million or so unique TCR beta sequences and 276 Gb of sequence data. An early release covering approximately 600 HLA-typed donors comprised roughly 300 gigabases of sequencing data and around 86 million unique TCR sequences. Of the roughly 400 genotyped donors, approximately 83% fell in the genetic ancestry cluster associated with self-reported Caucasian donors. The study aimed to test whether signatures of past pathogen exposure could be identified by cataloging public T cell receptors. Using immunosequencing, the study profiled T cell repertoires from 500 to 800 subjects and related those repertoires to cytomegalovirus serostatus. In addition to the first cohort of around 670 subjects, a separate validation cohort of 130 or so different subjects was used. High-throughput TCR immunosequencing, statistical association of individual TCRs with disease status, and machine learning were combined to predict cytomegalovirus infection status. A later analysis re-examined previously published TCR beta repertoires from roughly 650 donors and added high-resolution HLA genotyping to investigate patterns of TCR occurrence. In the later analysis, no new phenotypic data were used to find candidate immune exposures; instead, reliance was placed on TCR beta sequences and their occurrence across donors. To decide whether each TCR beta V gene segment behaved as functional or pseudogenic, an earlier analysis of fewer than 750 of the donors relied on high-throughput TCR beta sequencing. Donor age, sex, ethnicity and CMV serostatus were compiled alongside the repertoire data. In a later genetic analysis, genome-wide SNP genotypes for about 55% of the roughly 700 donors were used, and that subset was treated as a discovery cohort. Every discovery cohort repertoire had been produced on one sequencing platform. Both class I and class II loci were covered by HLA typing, at four-digit resolution. Typing coverage differed by locus: A, B, C, DRB1 and DQB1 were typed in roughly 629-640 donors, DQA1 in 500 to 550, DPA1 in roughly 590, and DPB1 in around 490. Four or five DR-DQ haplotypes were handled as single units for association and clustering because linkage in the cohort was strong. On average, 235,054 unique TCR beta nucleotide sequences were sequenced per donor among some 420 genotyped donors of the cohort, with roughly 18% of those sequences being non-productive. Here is what the overall study found, with its caveats: Only TCR beta chains were sequenced in this cohort, and the absence of alpha or paired-chain data limited detectable features. Because some donors lacked HLA typing at each locus, the association tests relied only on the typed subset. In the study, about 150 TCR beta chains were listed as associated with cytomegalovirus. In a later analysis, HLA-associated TCR beta chains showed more clonal expansion and lower generation probabilities than non-associated chains that were equally common. According to a later analysis, most CMV-associated TCR beta chains appeared to be HLA-restricted, and the HLA associations seemed to be driven largely by CMV exposure. The authors suggested that the approach could potentially be generalized to other disease states and immunological phenotypes. In a later genetic analysis, fewer N-insertions in productive TCRs were reported among donors in an Asian-associated ancestry cluster than the roughly 670-donor mean. Strong co-occurrence of HLA alleles, especially DR and DQ, made assigning TCR associations to individual alleles difficult. A few of the identified cytomegalovirus-associated TCR beta chains were confirmed in vitro to be specific for cytomegalovirus antigens. In a later analysis, 15,000 to 20,000 TCR beta sequences were associated with specific HLA alleles at a false discovery rate of 0.05. The classifier was reported to diagnose cytomegalovirus status with high specificity and sensitivity in both the original and validation cohorts. The presence/absence analyses assumed that sequencing depth was roughly uniform across donors, and that assumption may not be true. Because the 87-base-pair reads could not distinguish some IMGT-functional V segments, including TRBV6-2 and TRBV6-3, those segments were excluded. In a later genetic analysis, a missense DCLRE1C variant was associated with V-gene and J-gene trimming of TCR beta chains, and the association was replicated in an independent cohort. A further reported finding was that TCR beta sequences accurately predicted the HLA-A and HLA-B alleles for most subjects in the first cohort. Correlated functional status among segregating V segments might reflect linkage disequilibrium, but an unknown experimental factor could not be ruled out. The sequencing pipeline was judged likely to have produced a cluster of highly shared sequence variants as a technical artifact. Across donors, most TCR sequences were observed very rarely, whereas some public TCRs were present in many individuals. Some 16 rarely observed V segments, including chromosome 9 orphons, were excluded from the earlier analysis of about 500 of the donors because counts were too low. According to a later analysis, TCR association rates differed among HLA loci, with DRB1 alleles showing the most associated TCRs and HLA-C alleles showing the fewest. Broadly in line with IMGT annotations, most TCR beta V segments showed up in productive rearrangements about 87% or about 30% of the time in an earlier analysis of approximately 640 of the donors. The only immune exposure information available for the cohort was CMV serostatus. A later analysis reported that several top co-occurrence clusters appeared linked to parvovirus B19, influenza, CMV and Epstein-Barr virus.

The germline V gene (reference sequence) provides CDR1 LNHDA and CDR2 SQIVND. Cut back by 3 bases and 0 bases, the V and J ends lie 6 bases apart. Including the terminal cysteine and phenylalanine, the CDR3 comprises 14 residues. The DNA shown is the 42-base CDR3, in frame from base 1. As for this clone: Its antigen remains unidentified. No per-base quality is available; no much larger clone lies one base away.

The cohort comprised 666 healthy bone marrow donors. All cohort members were sampled while nominally healthy, although unrecorded immune exposures were likely present. The donor tested CMV seronegative and was one of the 352 seronegative cohort members. Every donor gave a peripheral blood sample, and the peripheral blood mononuclear cells from that sample were used for TCR beta sequencing. Genomic DNA extraction from the blood cell samples was performed with the Qiagen DNeasy Blood Extraction Kit. Library method: the immunoSEQ multiplex PCR assay. A mixture of 60 forward primers for TCR Vbeta segments and 13 reverse primers for TCR Jbeta segments was used in the multiplex PCR. Amplification of the CDR3 region of rearranged TCR beta genes was performed with a multiplex PCR assay on genomic DNA. The Illumina HiSeq System was used to sequence the amplified TCR beta libraries as 87-base-pair reads. Per the authors' processing: In a later analysis, about 80 million unique TCR beta chains were counted across the approximately 640 repertoires, and roughly 10 million of these chains were shared by at least two donors. Raw reads were error-corrected and collapsed into unique sequences by a nearest-neighbor algorithm in which closely related sequences were merged to remove PCR and sequencing errors. To assign V, D and J gene segments, CDR3 sequences were aligned to IMGT reference sequences. For a sequence to be retained, a match of at least six nucleotides was required to both a V gene segment and a J gene segment. A rearrangement was called productive if the CDR3 had no stop codons and remained in frame with V and J, and every other rearrangement was called non-productive. Following IMGT convention, CDR3 was defined as the stretch from the second conserved V-encoded cysteine to the conserved J-encoded phenylalanine. The earlier analysis of a few hundred of the donors excluded sequences that lacked an unambiguous match to a single V gene segment. In an earlier analysis of some 590 of the donors, a V segment was called functional when productive rearrangements were above 56.7%, and segregating when the standard deviation between donors exceeded 5%. A statistical classification framework was developed to diagnose cytomegalovirus status using the catalog of TCR beta chain sequences. V and J gene assignment, in a later analysis, came from comparing TCR nucleotide sequences with IMGT/GENE-DB human TR gene sequences. Using the TCRdist pipeline, a later analysis assigned CDR3 sequences along with most-parsimonious VDJ recombination scenarios. In a later analysis, each TCR beta chain was defined by its CDR3 amino acid sequence together with its V-gene family, and reads without a unique V-gene family were excluded. To address suspected cross-contamination and a sequencing artifact, a later analysis removed around 590 highly shared, low-generation-probability nucleotide sequences. A later analysis calculated a clonal expansion index for each public chain from normalized within-repertoire ranks of inferred template counts. Generation probabilities in a later analysis came from a VDJ recombination model fitted to out-of-frame rearrangements, and those results were checked against IGoR. In a later analysis, hypergeometric tests were used to score TCR-TCR, TCR-HLA and TCR-CMV co-occurrence, with a repertoire-size bias correction applied to TCR pairs. A later analysis estimated false discovery rates by permuting HLA or CMV assignments 20 times. In a later analysis, co-occurring TCRs were grouped using DBSCAN, with TCRdist sequence similarity added in when clustering inside HLA-allele-positive subsets. Co-occurrence clustering excluded repertoires with fewer than 30,000 or more than 120,000 public chains, plus five with anomalous nucleotide sharing. This immuneACCESS table, as held by TCRdb, lists in-frame sequences with V and J called but not all clones. Of the missing ones, under half trace to an unresolved V gene in checked studies; the others have no known cause. V and J calls and clone size come straight from that table; D and trimming were deduced from the DNA. Recorded for this sample are 180,000 or so clones; around 76% of them occurred a single time. The leading ten clones occupy over 1.5% of the sample.

The sequence came from a man in his forties in good health and CMV-seronegative. Recombination joined TRBV19 with TRBJ1-3; the D segment cannot be called with confidence. Source material: PBMCs. The DNA is TGTGCCAGTAGTATGAGGGCCTCTGGAAACACCATATATTTT. Its coded protein is CASSMRASGNTIYF.